These 21 T cell receptor beta chains were sequenced from one sample in a study of breast tumors, draining lymph nodes, adjacent tissues. TCRdb re-derived calls from the multiplex PCR reads in MiXCR, one entry per CDR3 protein. The sample lists under 25,000 distinct CDR3 sequences; 58% were seen once. Input material: breast tumor tissue. The receptors come from a female donor with breast cancer. Some clones in this sample may be carry-over from other donors' samples.

This chain links TRBV24-1 with TRBJ1-2, with 9 nucleotides matching TRBD1. CDR3 length: 13 amino acids. Germline lookup yields CDR1 KGHDR and CDR2 SFDVKD. The V segment lost 10 bases and the J segment 4 bases; nucleotides outside the gene matches: 6. CDR3 DNA: TGTGCCACACAAGGGACAGGGCTCTATGGCTACACCTTC. It yields the protein CATQGTGLYGYTF.

The chain uses TRBV7-2 and TRBJ2-7; tentatively, D is TRBD1 (6 bases). In germline, CDR1 is SGHTA, CDR2 FQGNSA. The germline V and J ends were trimmed by 4 bases and 0 bases, with 10 bases remaining between them. The length of the CDR3 is 14 residues. The CDR3 sequence: CASSWQGHSYEQYF. The CDR3 bases are TGTGCCAGCAGCTGGCAGGGGCACTCCTACGAGCAGTACTTC.

Many counts were recorded for this clonotype. The rearrangement uses TRBV7-2 and TRBJ2-3; 15 bases fit TRBD2. With V trimmed by 6 bases and J by 3 bases, 10 bases remained unmatched. This CDR3 spans 18 amino acids. Looked up from germline, CDR1 is SGHTA and CDR2 is FQGNSA. CDR3 loop: CASSPLGGLAGGTDTQYF. Here the CDR3 DNA reads TGTGCCAGCAGTCCTCTGGGGGGACTAGCGGGGGGTACAGATACGCAGTATTTT.

Many counts were recorded for this clonotype. One end of the junction does not line up with germline, which may come from a read error. V gene TRBV7-7 combines with J gene TRBJ2-1; 12 bases fit TRBD2. The germline V gene has CDR1 SSHAT and CDR2 FNYEAQ (reference sequence). The CDR3 sequence is 15 residues long. CDR3 sequence: CASSPGLAGNNEQFF. CDR3 DNA sequence: TGTGCTAGCAGTCCAGGACTAGCGGGGAACAATGAGCAGTTCTTC. The variable domain in full, completed from reference TRBV7-7 and TRBJ2-1, reads GAGVSQSPRYKVTKRGQDVTLRCDPISSHATLYWYQQALGQGPEFLTYFNYEAQPDKSGLPSDRFSAERPEGSISTLTIQRTEQRDSAMYRCASSPGLAGNNEQFFGPGTRLTVL.

This clonotype is judged medium-sized (0.01 to 0.1%). J is TRBJ2-7 and V is TRBV20-1; D may be TRBD2 (6 bases). The germline V gene has CDR1 DFQATT and CDR2 SNEGSKA (reference sequence). V was clipped by 3 bases and J by 7 bases, with 10 bases between them. This CDR3 comprises 11 residues. The chain's CDR3 is CSARRGLEQYF. The CDR3 DNA follows: TGCAGTGCTAGGCGGGGACTGGAGCAGTACTTC.

Within the sample, this clonotype is medium-sized. CDR3 coding DNA: TGCAGTGCTAGGAGGGACACAGATACGCAGTATTTT. It encodes CSARRDTDTQYF. The rearrangement uses TRBV20-1 and TRBJ2-3, with D perhaps TRBD2 (5 bases). Trimming took off 3 bases at V and 2 bases at J, with 6 bases between the two ends. Germline lookup yields CDR1 DFQATT and CDR2 SNEGSKA (reference sequence). This CDR3 has 12 amino acids.

Many counts were recorded for this clonotype. The rearrangement uses TRBV6-5 and TRBJ2-7; a possible D gene is TRBD2 (6 bases). V lost 2 bases, J lost 4 bases, and 21 bases lay in between. Germline CDR1 is MNHEY and CDR2 is SVGAGI. The CDR3 extends over 17 amino acids. The CDR3 nucleotides read TGTGCCAGCAGTTACGCGCGGCTAGCAGTCGGGGGTTACGAGCAGTACTTC. It codes for CASSYARLAVGGYEQYF.

This clonotype was seen ten or more times. V usage is TRBV5-1 and J usage is TRBJ2-2; unclear D gene. Trimming pared 4 bases from V and 4 bases from J, leaving 5 bases between. Germline V gives CDR1 SGHRS, CDR2 YFSETQ. This CDR3 spans 12 amino acids. CDR3 nucleotide sequence: TGCGCCAGCAGCACCGCCACCGGGGAGCTGTTTTTT. Amino acids: CASSTATGELFF. The whole variable domain, remainder taken from reference TRBV5-1 and TRBJ2-2, is KAGVTQTPRYLIKTRGQQVTLSCSPISGHRSVSWYQQTPGQGLQFLFEYFSETQRNKGNFPGRFSGRQFSNSRSEMNVSTLELGDSALYLCASSTATGELFFGEGSRLTVL.

This clonotype was seen ten or more times. This could be a read error, since a much larger clone is one nucleotide away. The genes are TRBV6-2 or TRBV6-3 and TRBJ2-2; D may be TRBD1 (7 bases). The CDR3 sequence is 15 residues long. Germline CDR1 MNHEY, CDR2 SVGEGT. V shed 7 bases and J shed 4 bases, with 16 bases lying between them. The CDR3 coding sequence is TGTGCCAGCACTCGGACTACAGGGGCCACCGGGGAGCTGTTTTTT. Amino acids: CASTRTTGATGELFF.

This clonotype showed up many times. The chain joins TRBV24-1 to TRBJ2-2, with TRBD2 matching over 8 bases. V shed 3 bases, J shed 2 bases, and the junction held 7 bases outside the gene matches. From germline, CDR1 is KGHDR and CDR2 SFDVKD. This CDR3 has 17 residues. This chain's CDR3 is CATSDTGLADNTGELFF. CDR3 DNA: TGTGCCACCAGTGATACTGGACTAGCAGACAACACCGGGGAGCTGTTTTTT.

The J gene is TRBJ2-3, the V gene TRBV29-1; D may be TRBD1 (6 bases). V lost 6 bases and J lost 6, with 19 bases in between. Germline V CDR1 and CDR2: SQVTM, ANQGSEA. This CDR3 contains 14 residues. The CDR3 bases are TGCAGCGTCCACAGCTACCAAACAGGGGATACGCAGTATTTT. The encoded protein is CSVHSYQTGDTQYF.

This clonotype was counted many times. This could be a read error, since a much larger clone is one nucleotide away. This chain joins TRBV6-1 and TRBJ2-7, with a tentative D call TRBD1 (6 bases). CDR3 size: 12 residues. V was trimmed by 8 bases and J by 4 bases, leaving 12 bases between them. Germline assignment: CDR1 MNHNS and CDR2 SASEGT. The CDR3 region has the DNA TGTGCCAGCTACCTAGGGGGTTACGAGCAGTACTTC. It codes for CASYLGGYEQYF.

The V gene is TRBV15, the J gene TRBJ1-6; D perhaps matches TRBD1 (5 bases). Germline V gives CDR1 LNHNV, CDR2 YYDKDF (reference sequence). The CDR3 consists of 14 residues. Trimming stripped 1 base from V and 13 bases from J, with 14 bases between. CDR3: CATSRVAGGPPLHF. The DNA of the CDR3 is TGTGCCACCAGCAGAGTCGCGGGGGGACCCCCCCTCCACTTT. The full variable domain, completed using reference TRBV15 and TRBJ1-6, is DAMVIQNPRYQVTQFGKPVTLSCSQTLNHNVMYWYQQKSSQAPKLLFHYYDKDFNNEADTPDNFQSRRPNTSFCFLDIRSPGLGDTAMYLCATSRVAGGPPLHFGNGTRLTVT.

This clonotype was seen a handful of times. The V and J genes are TRBV2 and TRBJ2-7; 11 bases agree with TRBD2. Germline V gives CDR1 SNHLY, CDR2 FYNNEI. J lost 2 bases, V lost 3 bases, and 6 bases had no gene match. The CDR3 is 16 residues long. The CDR3 protein is CASSEFGTSGPYEQYF. CDR3 bases: TGTGCCAGCAGTGAGTTTGGGACTAGCGGACCCTACGAGCAGTACTTC.

V and J are TRBV20-1 and TRBJ2-7; D is perhaps TRBD1 (5 bases). There are 12 residues in the CDR3. Germline V gene data show CDR1 as DFQATT and CDR2 as SNEGSKA (reference sequence). The CDR3 loop reads CSAQGDLGEQYF. CDR3 coding DNA: TGCAGCGCCCAGGGCGACCTTGGCGAGCAGTACTTC.

This sequence joins TRBV7-8 and TRBJ2-3, with D maybe TRBD1 (6 bases). This CDR3 spans 12 amino acids. CDR1 is SGHVS and CDR2 is FQNEAQ in the germline V gene. Trimming took off 7 bases at V and 3 bases at J, with 8 bases between the two ends. DNA for the CDR3: TGTGCCAGCATGAGGGGGACAGATACGCAGTATTTT. Its translation is CASMRGTDTQYF.

The V and J genes are TRBV7-9 and TRBJ1-6; D ambiguous. V lost 3 bases to trimming and J lost 0 bases, with 9 bases between them. CDR1 and CDR2 (germline): SEHNR, FQNEAQ (reference sequence). The CDR3 totals 16 residues. This CDR3 is CASSFAQSSYNSPLHF. CDR3 bases: TGTGCCAGCAGCTTCGCTCAGAGCTCCTATAATTCACCCCTCCACTTT.

This clonotype appeared many times. V usage is TRBV14 and J usage is TRBJ2-3; no definite D call. The germline CDR1 and CDR2 sequences are SGHDN and FVKESK. V lost 0 bases and J 2 bases, leaving 9 bases between the germline ends. The CDR3 is 15 residues long. CDR3 bases: TGTGCCAGCAGCCAAGATGTACGGACCACAGATACGCAGTATTTT. Amino acid sequence: CASSQDVRTTDTQYF.

This clonotype rates as large. V is TRBV7-9 and J is TRBJ2-7, with 7 bases aligning to TRBD1. Germline assignment: CDR1 SEHNR and CDR2 FQNEAQ (reference sequence). The CDR3 runs 15 residues. V lost 1 base and J lost 6; bases outside the gene matches: 9. CDR3 in amino acids: CASSLVRQGTSEQYF. The CDR3 nucleotides read TGTGCCAGCAGCTTAGTTCGACAGGGAACCTCCGAGCAGTACTTC.

The chain has TRBV29-1 and TRBJ2-7; a possible D gene is TRBD1 (6 bases). V lost 6 bases and J 3 bases, leaving 12 bases between the germline ends. Germline V CDR1 and CDR2: SQVTM, ANQGSEA. CDR3 length equals 12 residues. In DNA form, the CDR3 reads TGCAGCGTCGCCCAGGACAGCTACGAGCAGTACTTC. Protein product: CSVAQDSYEQYF.

V and J are TRBV24-1 and TRBJ2-3, with D hard to call. Germline V gene data show CDR1 as KGHDR and CDR2 as SFDVKD. Trimming removed 2 bases at V and 2 bases at J, with 10 bases between. The CDR3 covers 15 residues. CDR3 sequence reads: CATSDSTVLTDTQYF. Here the CDR3 DNA reads TGTGCCACCAGTGATTCCACAGTACTCACAGATACGCAGTATTTT.